Here is one T cell receptor beta chain with its context. The antigen remains unidentified. These data come from a study of T-cell reconstitution after alpha-beta-depleted transplantation in children. Study-wide findings and caveats: A year had passed since transplant, and T-cell counts and diversity by then came mostly from newly produced T cells. Several hundred expanded graft clones reportedly gave rise to the alpha-beta T cells present about two months after transplant. There were some patients whose high TCRbeta diversity at day 60 came from surviving recipient T cells and thymic progenitors.

The TCRbeta library incorporated unique molecular identifiers. TCRdb re-called the PCR reads through MiXCR, storing one row per CDR3 protein. Of 900,000 or so distinct CDR3 sequences in the sample, 15% to 20% are singletons; the top ten hold roughly 5%. The length of the CDR3 is 18 residues. Germline CDR1 DFQATT, CDR2 SNEGSKA (reference sequence). V gave up 1 base and J gave up 2 bases; unmatched junction bases: 8. The V and J genes are TRBV20-1 and TRBJ2-7; 16 positions match TRBD2. The TCR sequence derives from a male patient younger than 18 who had a stem cell transplant for acute lymphoblastic leukemia, so the T cells may come from the graft donor. The sequencing used PBMCs, mostly from graft donor cells, collected 360 days after TCRalphabeta/CD19-depleted stem cell transplant. CDR3 protein: CSARVTGLAGGRTYEQYF. CDR3 bases: TGCAGTGCTAGAGTCACGGGACTAGCGGGAGGGAGAACCTACGAGCAGTACTTC.